The rows below give T cell receptor beta chains drawn from one sample of a study of blood T cell repertoires in COVID-19. Using immunoSEQ multiplex PCR, the repertoire was profiled, and TCRdb retains in-frame clones only, with some absent. The sample contains about 200,000 clones, roughly 84% of which appear only once. Sequenced material: PBMCs or T cells enriched from blood (not recorded which). These receptors originate from a woman in her twenties or thirties who had been exposed to COVID-19. The CDR3 runs from the conserved cysteine through the conserved F or W. The D gene is left open where the match is weak. Size tells how often a clone was seen (once, few, many) or the class of an expanded clone, and some rows leave it out.

.	TRBJ1-2	TRBV7-8	TRBD1	CASSFHRDRGTNYGYTF	TGTGCCAGCAGCTTTCACCGGGACAGGGGTACTAACTATGGCTACACCTTC
.	TRBJ2-3	TRBV10-3	.	CAISDRTDTQYF	TGTGCCATCAGTGACCGGACAGATACGCAGTATTTT
.	TRBJ1-2	TRBV5-1	TRBD1	CASSLVATGDGGYTF	TGCGCCAGCAGCTTGGTGGCGACAGGGGATGGGGGCTACACCTTC
.	TRBJ2-7	TRBV6-2/TRBV6-3	.	CASSVQDSGSYEQYF	TGTGCCAGCAGCGTACAGGACAGTGGCTCCTACGAGCAGTACTTC
.	TRBJ2-2	TRBV7-8	TRBD1	CASRRVQGAGTGELFF	TGTGCCAGCCGCCGAGTACAGGGGGCTGGGACCGGGGAGCTGTTTTTT
.	TRBJ2-5	TRBV27	.	CASSAQGRIETQYF	TGTGCCAGCAGTGCGCAGGGTCGTATAGAGACCCAGTACTTC
.	TRBJ1-2	TRBV7-2	.	CASSLGAGSGYTF	TGTGCCAGCAGCCTAGGGGCAGGGTCTGGCTACACCTTC
.	TRBJ2-5	TRBV24-1	.	CATSDSEGGGLGTQYF	TGTGCCACCAGTGATTCCGAGGGAGGGGGGTTGGGGACCCAGTACTTC
.	TRBJ1-1	TRBV2	TRBD1	CASGQGTQGAFF	TGTGCCAGCGGACAGGGGACGCAGGGAGCTTTCTTT
.	TRBJ2-1	TRBV29-1	TRBD1	CSVEGTDDNEQFF	TGCAGCGTTGAGGGGACAGATGACAATGAGCAGTTCTTC
.	TRBJ1-4	TRBV10-1	.	CASSEDSSNEKLFF	TGCGCCAGCAGTGAGGACAGCTCTAATGAAAAACTGTTTTTT
.	TRBJ1-1	TRBV11-2	.	CASSSPGGLRVNTEAFF	TGTGCCAGCAGCTCCCCCGGAGGTTTAAGGGTGAACACTGAAGCTTTCTTT
once	TRBJ1-6	TRBV19	TRBD1	CASRLRDRASPLHF	TGTGCCAGTAGGCTCCGGGACAGGGCTTCACCCCTCCACTTT
once	TRBJ2-1	TRBV7-9	TRBD1	CASRKQARGQDYNEQFF	TGTGCCAGCAGGAAACAAGCACGGGGACAGGACTACAATGAGCAGTTCTTC
few	TRBJ2-2	TRBV9	.	CASSVRQVSNTGELFF	TGTGCCAGCAGCGTTCGACAGGTTTCCAACACCGGGGAGCTGTTTTTT
.	TRBJ1-6	TRBV19	TRBD1	CASSIVKGAEVFSPLHF	TGTGCCAGTAGTATAGTGAAGGGGGCAGAAGTATTCTCACCCCTCCACTTT
few	TRBJ1-1	TRBV6-5	.	CASSSARRTMNTEAFF	TGTGCCAGCAGTTCAGCACGTCGGACAATGAACACTGAAGCTTTCTTT
once	TRBJ2-7	TRBV7-6	TRBD2	CASSLSLWEGYEQYF	TGTGCCAGCAGCCTGTCCCTCTGGGAGGGCTACGAGCAGTACTTC
.	TRBJ1-4	TRBV5-6	.	CASSPTDLATNEKLFF	TGTGCCAGCAGCCCAACAGACCTTGCAACTAATGAAAAACTGTTTTTT
.	TRBJ2-3	TRBV5-4	.	CASSAPQGDTQYF	TGTGCCAGCAGCGCCCCACAGGGAGATACGCAGTATTTT
.	TRBJ2-1	TRBV7-2	.	CASSLAAYNEQFF	TGTGCCAGCAGCTTAGCAGCTTACAATGAGCAGTTCTTC
.	TRBJ2-5	TRBV5-5	TRBD2	CASSLGTSGGEETQYF	TGTGCCAGCAGCTTGGGAACGAGCGGGGGCGAAGAGACCCAGTACTTC
.	TRBJ2-2	TRBV2	TRBD2	CASLERGGGTGELFF	TGTGCCAGCCTTGAGCGGGGGGGCGGAACCGGGGAGCTGTTTTTT
.	TRBJ2-7	TRBV6-5	TRBD1	CASRRQGTRDEQYF	TGTGCCAGCAGGCGACAGGGTACGCGGGACGAGCAGTACTTC
.	TRBJ2-2	TRBV4-2	TRBD1	CASSHSRQGANTGELFF	TGTGCCAGCAGCCATTCCAGACAGGGGGCGAACACCGGGGAGCTGTTTTTT
.	TRBJ2-2	TRBV7-3	.	CASSEMVAMNTGELFF	TGTGCCAGCAGCGAGATGGTAGCTATGAACACCGGGGAGCTGTTTTTT
.	TRBJ1-1	TRBV30	.	CAWSKRLAFF	TGTGCCTGGAGTAAGAGGCTAGCTTTCTTT
once	TRBJ1-4	TRBV10-1	.	CASSDGATNEKLFF	TGCGCCAGCAGTGACGGTGCAACTAATGAAAAACTGTTTTTT
.	TRBJ2-7	TRBV30	TRBD1	CAWSVQRVGQGRAEQYF	TGTGCCTGGAGTGTCCAGCGGGTGGGACAGGGCCGAGCTGAGCAGTACTTC
.	TRBJ1-2	TRBV3-1/TRBV3-2	TRBD1	CASSEPGQGAQRGYTF	TGTGCCAGCAGCGAACCGGGACAGGGGGCGCAGAGGGGCTACACCTTC
.	TRBJ2-3	TRBV3-1/TRBV3-2	TRBD2	CASSHVPLSGLATDTQYF	TGTGCCAGCAGCCACGTACCCTTGTCGGGACTAGCAACAGATACGCAGTATTTT
.	TRBJ1-2	TRBV5-1	.	CASSTGGTPLTF	TGCGCCAGCAGCACCGGAGGGACGCCACTCACCTTC